This TCR beta chain was identified during a study of shared clonotypes between healthy human individuals. Study in general: Each donor contributed plates that comprised three CD4 naive, three CD4 memory, two CD8 naive and one CD8 memory. Notes on the study in general: An effect of sequencing depth on clonotype sharing among donors was expected.

This CDR3 is built from 14 residues. Only in-frame clones appear in the TCRdb table, and some are missing; sequencing was by immunoSEQ multiplex PCR. The repertoire includes roughly 720,000 clones, less than 95% of them detected once, and 34% sits in the top ten. For this clone: Antigen unknown.

The TCR sequence derives from a man aged 18 to 29 in good health. Some clones in this sample may be carry-over from other donors' samples. Sequenced material: memory CD8+ T cells from PBMCs. Documented subset: CD45RO+ cells pooled with CCR7-negative TemRA cells. V and J are TRBV21-1 and TRBJ2-7; the table gives TRBD2 as D, unverified against the DNA. TRBV21-1 is designated a pseudogene. The CDR3 loop is CASSKRGVPYEQYF. In DNA, the CDR3 is TGTGCCAGCAGCAAACGAGGAGTGCCCTACGAGCAGTACTTC.